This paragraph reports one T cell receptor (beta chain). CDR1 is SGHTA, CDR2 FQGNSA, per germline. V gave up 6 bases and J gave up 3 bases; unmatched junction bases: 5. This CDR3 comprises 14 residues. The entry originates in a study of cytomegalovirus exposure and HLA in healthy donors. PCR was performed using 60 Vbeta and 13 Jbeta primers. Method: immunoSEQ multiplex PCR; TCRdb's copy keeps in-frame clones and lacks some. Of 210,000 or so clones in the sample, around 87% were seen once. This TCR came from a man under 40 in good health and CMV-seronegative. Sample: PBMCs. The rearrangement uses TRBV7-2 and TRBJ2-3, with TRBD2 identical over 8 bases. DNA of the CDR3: TGTGCCAGCAGAATAGCGGGAATAACAGATACGCAGTATTTT. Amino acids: CASRIAGITDTQYF.